The clone carrying this T cell receptor (beta chain) was seen only a few times. Its antigen is unknown. The sample originates from a study of T cell repertoires in cytomegalovirus infection. The wider study: Public TCR beta signature analysis indicated the presence of both CMV infection and matching HLA type. Study observations and caveats: HLA-C-restricted CMV-specific TCR beta clonotypes prevailed in the ex vivo response.

TCRdb re-called the reads with MiXCR, one entry per CDR3 protein. In the table there are around 750,000 distinct CDR3 sequences, approximately 29% of which are singletons. Germline-derived CDR1 and CDR2 are MNHEY and SMNVEV (reference sequence). CDR3 size: 17 residues. V was trimmed by 0 bases and J by 1 base, leaving 14 bases between them. This receptor was obtained from a human donor in good health (CMV status not recorded). Some clones in this sample may be carry-over from other donors' samples. Material: cultured CD8+ T cells from PBMCs, obtained from culture after CMV antigen stimulation. V usage is TRBV27 and J usage is TRBJ2-3; D gene unclear. CDR3 protein: CASSLSMAPWGTDTQYF. As DNA, the CDR3 is TGTGCCAGCAGTTTATCGATGGCCCCATGGGGCACAGATACGCAGTATTTT.